The 13 T cell receptor beta chains listed next were all sequenced from one sample in a study of CD8 T cells in ankylosing spondylitis. Study observations and caveats: Seven to nine highly homologous variants made up a TCR beta motif that seemed to typify ankylosing spondylitis blood.

For these TCRs, the target antigens are not known. TCRdb redid the calling of the 5' RACE reads with MiXCR, one entry per CDR3 protein. The sample yields approximately 300,000 distinct CDR3 sequences, roughly 8% seen once. Material for sequencing was blood, either unsorted or a sorted T cell fraction (not recorded which). Receptors were obtained from a male donor with ankylosing spondylitis.

This clonotype was picked up many times. The chain combines TRBV12-3 or TRBV12-4 with TRBJ1-2; D unresolved. The ends were cut back, 1 base at V and 8 bases at J, with 8 bases in the middle. The CDR3 runs 12 residues. The CDR3 sequence is CASSLGSGGYTF. The CDR3 DNA is TGTGCCAGCAGTTTAGGCTCTGGAGGCTACACCTTC.

The table lists this clonotype with many counts. This chain links TRBV29-1 with TRBJ2-7; no definite D call. CDR3 length: 16 amino acids. The V gene lost 1 base and the J gene lost 3 bases, with 19 bases spanning the gap. Germline V CDR1 and CDR2: SQVTM, ANQGSEA. The CDR3 DNA reads TGCAGCGTTGAAGTGGCCGAAAACCCCGGGCTCTACGAGCAGTACTTC. This codes for CSVEVAENPGLYEQYF.

The rearrangement joins TRBV7-9 to TRBJ2-1, with D possibly being TRBD2 (7 bases). V lost 0 bases and J lost 7, with 13 bases in between. CDR3 size: 15 residues. The germline V gene encodes CDR1 SEHNR and CDR2 FQNEAQ (reference sequence). The CDR3 reads CASSLAPGGGNEQFF. The CDR3 coding sequence is TGTGCCAGCAGCTTAGCGCCGGGGGGCGGAAATGAGCAGTTCTTC.

This clonotype was seen ten or more times. The genes are TRBV4-2 and TRBJ2-2; D not resolved. CDR3 size: 16 residues. Trimming removed 0 bases at V and 0 bases at J, with 8 bases between. From germline, CDR1 is LGHNA and CDR2 YNFKEQ. CDR3 residues: CASSQDWRANTGELFF. Written as DNA, the CDR3 is TGTGCCAGCAGCCAAGATTGGCGTGCGAACACCGGGGAGCTGTTTTTT.

This clonotype showed up many times. This rearrangement joins TRBV12-3 or TRBV12-4 to TRBJ1-3; D unresolved. The CDR3 has 15 amino acids. Trimming pared 7 bases from V and 0 bases from J, leaving 13 bases between. The CDR3 here is CASTLQLSSGNTIYF. The CDR3 nucleotides are TGTGCCAGCACCCTCCAATTGAGCTCTGGAAACACCATATATTTT.

The J gene is TRBJ2-5, the V gene TRBV9, with 10 bases matching TRBD2. The CDR3 has 18 amino acids. With V trimmed by 3 bases and J by 0 bases, 11 bases remained unmatched. Germline CDR1 is SGDLS and CDR2 is YYNGEE. CDR3 loop: CASSASGRGSGNQETQYF. CDR3 sequence (DNA): TGTGCCAGCAGCGCTAGCGGGAGAGGCTCCGGAAACCAAGAGACCCAGTACTTC.

A few counts support this clonotype. This chain links TRBV29-1 with TRBJ2-7, with 9 bases matching TRBD2. Germline V gene sequence: CDR1 SQVTM, CDR2 ANQGSEA. CDR3 length: 14 residues. Trimming took 5 bases from V and 2 from J; bases not matched to a gene: 7. The CDR3 sequence: CSVHSGSSAYEQYF. The CDR3 DNA is TGCAGCGTTCATAGCGGGAGTAGCGCCTACGAGCAGTACTTC.

The genes are TRBV7-9 and TRBJ2-3; the D call may be TRBD1 or TRBD2 (6 bases each). V lost 4 bases to trimming and J lost 7 bases, with 18 bases between them. This CDR3 has 15 amino acids. Germline V gives CDR1 SEHNR, CDR2 FQNEAQ (reference sequence). The CDR3 DNA is TGTGCCAGCAGCTCCCCCGTCGGGGGCGTGAATACGCAGTATTTT. Translated, it gives CASSSPVGGVNTQYF. Full variable domain (outside the CDR3, taken from reference TRBV7-9 and TRBJ2-3): DTGVSQNPRHKITKRGQNVTFRCDPISEHNRLYWYRQTLGQGPEFLTYFQNEAQLEKSRLLSDRFSAERPKGSFSTLEIQRTEQGDSAMYLCASSSPVGGVNTQYFGPGTRLTVL.

V usage is TRBV14 and J usage is TRBJ1-1; possibly TRBD1 for D (5 bases). The CDR3 sequence is 15 residues long. Trimming took 4 bases from V and 4 from J, leaving 16 bases between them. Germline-derived CDR1 and CDR2 are SGHDN and FVKESK. CDR3 coding DNA: TGTGCCAGCAGCCCATTCGACAGCTCGAGCACTGAAGCTTTCTTT. Amino acid sequence: CASSPFDSSSTEAFF.

This chain's CDR3 is CSARRETELSYEQYF. Here the CDR3 DNA reads TGCAGTGCTAGGCGTGAGACAGAGCTCTCCTACGAGCAGTACTTC. This sequence joins TRBV20-1 and TRBJ2-7; a weak D match, TRBD1 (5 bases). The CDR3 has 15 amino acids. V lost 3 bases and J 0 bases, leaving 15 bases between the germline ends. CDR1 and CDR2 (germline): DFQATT, SNEGSKA (reference sequence).

Worth noting for this clonotype: One junction end does not reproduce the germline sequence, and a read error may be involved. The genes are TRBV7-7 and TRBJ2-3; possibly TRBD1 or TRBD2 for D (6 bases each). Germline V gene data show CDR1 as SSHAT and CDR2 as FNYEAQ (reference sequence). This CDR3 contains 13 residues. CDR3 bases: TGTGCTAGCAGCATTAACAGGGACTATACGCAGTATTTT. Residues: CASSINRDYTQYF.

This chain connects TRBV5-1 to TRBJ2-3; TRBD1 aligns across 7 bases. Per the germline V gene, CDR1 is SGHRS and CDR2 is YFSETQ. CDR3 length: 14 residues. V gave up 4 bases and J gave up 4 bases; unmatched junction bases: 6. This chain's CDR3 is CASSNRQGADTQYF. CDR3 DNA sequence: TGCGCCAGCAGCAACCGACAGGGAGCAGATACGCAGTATTTT.

In its sample, this clonotype was seen a few times. V and J are TRBV9 and TRBJ2-2; D is unresolved. This CDR3 is 16 amino acids long. V lost 0 bases to trimming and J lost 1 base, with 10 bases between them. Germline-derived CDR1 and CDR2 are SGDLS and YYNGEE. The CDR3 DNA sequence: TGTGCCAGCAGCGTAGGCTTACTGGAGAACACCGGGGAGCTGTTTTTT. The encoded protein is CASSVGLLENTGELFF. Supplemented by reference TRBV9 and TRBJ2-2, the full variable domain reads DSGVTQTPKHLITATGQRVTLRCSPRSGDLSVYWYQQSLDQGLQFLIQYYNGEERAKGNILERFSAQQFPDLHSELNLSSLELGDSALYFCASSVGLLENTGELFFGEGSRLTVL.